This T cell receptor (beta chain) derives from a study of OX40 agonist ivuxolimab in advanced cancers. Study overall: Those treated in dose escalation had hepatocellular carcinoma, melanoma, renal cell cancer or head and neck cancer. Cohort: approximately 83% men, mean age about 60, aged roughly 20 to 79.

Per germline, CDR1 SQVTM and CDR2 ANQGSEA. The CDR3 has 14 residues. Trimming pared 4 bases from V and 3 bases from J, leaving 15 bases between. The repertoire was sequenced with immunoSEQ multiplex PCR; TCRdb's copy has only in-frame clones and lacks some. The profile shows tens of thousands of clones, 80% to 95% of them singletons. The chain uses TRBV29-1 and TRBJ2-5; the D gene is possibly TRBD2 (6 bases). This receptor was taken from an adult with an advanced solid tumor such as melanoma, head and neck, liver or kidney cancer. Specimen: CD4+ or CD8+ T cells sorted from blood, collected in a trial of the OX40 agonist ivuxolimab. The CDR3 sequence is CSVGGAGNEETQYF. The CDR3 DNA is TGCAGCGTTGGGGGCGCGGGAAACGAAGAGACCCAGTACTTC.